This is a list of T cell receptor beta chains from one sample in a study of response to subunit inactivated influenza vaccine. TCRdb processed the RT-PCR reads anew with MiXCR; each CDR3 protein has one entry. This table holds approximately 530,000 distinct CDR3 sequences, under 8.5% found once. The specimen was PBMCs from blood, collected roughly 24 months after vaccination. The receptors originated from a man aged 45-69 years who received an inactivated influenza vaccine. Both conserved end residues are part of each CDR3. A D gene is named only where the DNA matches it firmly. Rows may omit the clone size; those that give it use once, few, many or a size class.

d_call	v_call	j_call	clone_size	cdr3_aa
TRBD1	TRBV11-2	TRBJ1-6	many	CASSLVLQGNNSPLHF
-	TRBV20-1	TRBJ2-6	few	CSARDGTANVLTF
-	TRBV7-2	TRBJ2-5	many	CASSLLHQETQYF
-	TRBV20-1	TRBJ1-1	many	CSAKVRGWNTEAFF
-	TRBV10-3	TRBJ2-5	many	CAIGQNQETQYF
-	TRBV4-2	TRBJ2-1	many	CASSQKGRGDAQFF
TRBD1	TRBV20-1	TRBJ2-7	-	CSALRDRAPYEQYF
-	TRBV24-1	TRBJ2-1	-	CATSDSRGQGGINEQFF
-	TRBV12-3/TRBV12-4	TRBJ1-4	many	CASSLHGANEKLFF
TRBD2	TRBV20-1	TRBJ2-7	-	CSARDSGGQTSGRLYEQYF
-	TRBV6-5	TRBJ2-7	-	CASSYALAGGPHEQYF
-	TRBV5-1	TRBJ2-3	few	CASSPGEETDTQYF
TRBD1	TRBV20-1	TRBJ1-1	many	CSARDLRGQGYHFTEAFF
-	TRBV5-1	TRBJ2-5	few	CASKRGGSTQETQYF
-	TRBV12-3/TRBV12-4	TRBJ2-5	-	CASSLALSGRETQYF
-	TRBV14	TRBJ1-1	-	CASSGGTAAEAFF
-	TRBV6-5	TRBJ2-7	many	CASSYQQGNYEQYF
-	TRBV11-2	TRBJ2-7	few	CASSLEQGGTYEQYF
TRBD2	TRBV6-1	TRBJ2-4	-	CASGGGGVAKNIQYF
TRBD1	TRBV7-8	TRBJ2-1	-	CASSTSLTGVNYNEQFF
TRBD1	TRBV12-3/TRBV12-4	TRBJ2-2	few	CASVGQGENTGELFF
-	TRBV12-3/TRBV12-4	TRBJ1-2	many	CASSLARIFNYGYTF
-	TRBV2	TRBJ1-1	-	CASSQGKGTEAFF
TRBD2	TRBV2	TRBJ2-5	few	CASSEGLAGGPVF
-	TRBV7-9	TRBJ2-3	few	CASSPRQGPSSTDTQYF
TRBD1	TRBV9	TRBJ1-2	-	CASSAMTGPGYGYTF
-	TRBV27	TRBJ2-1	few	CASSLLGTTQNEQFF
TRBD2	TRBV6-1	TRBJ2-3	-	CASMMGGSSDTQYF
TRBD2	TRBV7-8	TRBJ2-3	many	CASSLVGGSPDTQYF
TRBD1	TRBV6-6	TRBJ1-2	-	CASSPPGQGSTF